This T cell receptor beta chain is drawn from a study of CXCR3-negative and CXCR3-positive naive CD8 T cells. All TRB cDNA libraries came from 5' RACE performed with UMI labels. TCRdb reprocessed the 5' RACE reads; each CDR3 protein has one entry and no DNA is given. The sample has tens of thousands of distinct CDR3 sequences; the top ten hold 0.4% to 0.5%. This CDR3 region has 15 residues. CD8+ T cell subsets were each sorted in triplicate, about 330,000 cells apiece. The chain is built from TRBV12-3 or TRBV12-4 and TRBJ1-2; the TCRdb D gene call, TRBD1, has no DNA to confirm it. Sample: naive CXCR3- CD8+ T cells from blood. The subset: CD45RO-CCR7+CD27+CD95- naive CD8+ T cells lacking CXCR3 (TNR3-). The clonotype comes from a human donor in good health. Some clones in this sample may be carry-over from other donors' samples. The CDR3 sequence: CASSLAEPGSYGYTF.